The rows below give T cell receptor beta chains drawn from one sample of a study of cytomegalovirus exposure and HLA in healthy donors. Clones were sequenced by immunoSEQ multiplex PCR, and TCRdb holds only the in-frame ones, with some missing. The table includes 150,000 to 180,000 clones, about 84% detected once. Source material: PBMCs. The receptors here all came from a woman between 40 and 50 years old in good health and CMV-seropositive. CDR3s include the opening cysteine and the closing phenylalanine or tryptophan. Fields, in order: V gene, clone size, J gene, D gene, CDR3 protein, CDR3 DNA. The D gene is left open where the match is weak. Not all rows give a size; the values are once, few, many and, for expanded clones, a class.

>TRBV6-1|.|TRBJ1-1|.
CASKEWLENTEAFF
TGTGCCAGCAAAGAATGGCTTGAGAACACTGAAGCTTTCTTT
>TRBV5-1|once|TRBJ2-7|.
CASSFLLGTSYEQYF
TGCGCCAGCAGCTTCCTACTAGGAACCTCCTACGAGCAGTACTTC
>TRBV30|.|TRBJ2-7|TRBD2
CAWSATSGVEQYF
TGTGCCTGGAGTGCAACTAGCGGCGTCGAGCAGTACTTC
>TRBV7-8|.|TRBJ1-1|TRBD1
CASSLVLGGQGPMNTEAFF
TGTGCCAGCAGCTTAGTCCTCGGGGGACAGGGCCCTATGAACACTGAAGCTTTCTTT
>TRBV30|.|TRBJ2-7|.
CAWSVLANEQYF
TGTGCCTGGAGTGTACTAGCTAACGAGCAGTACTTC
>TRBV5-1|medium-sized|TRBJ2-1|TRBD1
CASSLGQGSGNEQFF
TGCGCCAGCAGCTTGGGACAGGGTAGTGGAAATGAGCAGTTCTTC
>TRBV29-1|.|TRBJ2-3|.
CSVGQGGTSTDTQYF
TGCAGCGTTGGGCAAGGCGGGACTAGCACAGATACGCAGTATTTT
>TRBV29-1|.|TRBJ2-2|.
CSVAPANTGELFF
TGCAGCGTTGCCCCTGCGAACACCGGGGAGCTGTTTTTT
>TRBV4-2|.|TRBJ1-4|.
CASSREIRQVREKLFF
TGTGCCAGCAGCCGGGAGATTCGACAGGTTAGGGAAAAACTGTTTTTT
>TRBV11-2|once|TRBJ2-1|TRBD2
CASSRTHASGSRYEQFF
TGTGCCAGCAGCCGAACCCACGCTAGCGGGAGTAGGTATGAGCAGTTCTTC
>TRBV9|.|TRBJ1-4|.
CASSVGRANEKLFF
TGTGCCAGCAGCGTAGGCAGGGCTAATGAAAAACTGTTTTTT
>TRBV13|.|TRBJ2-5|TRBD2
CASSSRLAGGPPQETQYF
TGTGCCAGCAGCTCAAGACTAGCGGGAGGGCCACCCCAAGAGACCCAGTACTTC
>TRBV9|.|TRBJ2-1|TRBD2
CASSVGTSGLGNEQFF
TGTGCCAGCAGCGTAGGGACTAGCGGGTTGGGGAATGAGCAGTTCTTC
>TRBV30|.|TRBJ1-1|.
CACEKTGNTEAFF
TGTGCCTGTGAAAAAACGGGGAACACTGAAGCTTTCTTT
>TRBV13|.|TRBJ2-7|TRBD2
CASSVAGDYEQYF
TGTGCCAGCAGCGTAGCGGGAGACTACGAGCAGTACTTC
>TRBV7-7|.|TRBJ2-2|TRBD1
CASSLGGGGELFF
TGTGCTAGCAGCTTAGGGGGCGGCGGGGAGCTGTTTTTT
>TRBV6-1|.|TRBJ1-2|.
CASSGRTGGRSYGYTF
TGTGCCAGCAGTGGGCGGACGGGGGGGCGCTCGTATGGCTACACCTTC
>TRBV6-1|.|TRBJ1-4|TRBD1
CASSSRDRGEKLFF
TGTGCCAGCAGTTCCCGGGACAGGGGCGAAAAACTGTTTTTT
>TRBV7-9|.|TRBJ2-1|.
CASSLRGGPSEQFF
TGTGCCAGCAGCTTGAGAGGAGGGCCGAGTGAGCAGTTCTTC
>TRBV18|.|TRBJ2-7|TRBD2
CASSPASGYYEQYF
TGTGCCAGCTCACCGGCTAGCGGGTACTACGAGCAGTACTTC
>TRBV14|.|TRBJ2-1|TRBD1
CASSQILDRPNEQFF
TGTGCCAGCAGCCAGATACTGGACAGGCCCAATGAGCAGTTCTTC
>TRBV7-6|.|TRBJ1-1|.
CASSLEQGLTEAFF
TGTGCCAGCAGCTTAGAGCAGGGGCTCACTGAAGCTTTCTTT
>TRBV4-1|.|TRBJ1-6|.
CASSSHGGSPLHF
TGCGCCAGCAGCTCGCACGGGGGTTCACCCCTCCACTTT
>TRBV2|.|TRBJ1-2|.
CASRNTGPGGYTF
TGTGCCAGCAGGAATACAGGGCCGGGAGGCTACACCTTC
>TRBV2|.|TRBJ2-2|.
CASRDTDRKTGELFF
TGTGCCAGCAGGGACACAGACAGGAAAACCGGGGAGCTGTTTTTT
>TRBV6-5|.|TRBJ1-1|TRBD1
CASSRSDRGTEAFF
TGTGCCAGCAGCCGATCGGACAGGGGGACTGAAGCTTTCTTT
>TRBV5-1|.|TRBJ2-7|.
CASSLIQGQYEQYF
TGCGCCAGCAGCTTGATCCAGGGGCAATACGAGCAGTACTTC
>TRBV10-3|.|TRBJ1-1|.
CAIAAVRGGNTEAFF
TGTGCCATTGCGGCCGTGAGGGGGGGCAACACTGAAGCTTTCTTT